These 18 T cell receptor beta chains came from one sample sequenced in a study of control samples from healthy donors and cancer patients. The repertoire was sequenced with immunoSEQ multiplex PCR; TCRdb's copy has only in-frame clones and lacks some. The sample records 150,000 to 200,000 clones, over 85% being singletons. The sequenced material came from blood. These receptors originate from a man aged 18 to 29 in good health.

This chain links TRBV24-1 with TRBJ2-4, with D possibly TRBD1 on 5 matching bases. The CDR3 sequence is 15 residues long. Trimming stripped 3 bases from V and 9 bases from J, with 17 bases between. Per germline, CDR1 KGHDR and CDR2 SFDVKD. The CDR3, as DNA: TGTGCCACCAGTGATCATCGGACGGACATAGGCATTCAGTACTTC. It translates to CATSDHRTDIGIQYF.

The chain has TRBV6-6 and TRBJ1-3; D unresolved. Per germline, CDR1 MNHNY and CDR2 SVGAGI (reference sequence). This CDR3 is 13 amino acids long. Trimming took 8 bases from V and 0 from J, leaving 8 bases between them. CDR3 sequence reads: CASAFVSGNTIYF. In DNA form, the CDR3 reads TGTGCCAGCGCGTTCGTCTCTGGAAACACCATATATTTT.

This sequence joins TRBV7-2 and TRBJ2-7, with TRBD1 matching over 9 bases. CDR3 length: 13 residues. J was trimmed by 7 bases and V by 5 bases; bases with no gene match: 6. CDR1 and CDR2 from the germline V gene are SGHTA and FQGNSA. The CDR3 DNA sequence: TGTGCCAGCAGCCTCGACAGGGGGGAAGAGCAGTACTTC. This codes for CASSLDRGEEQYF.

CDR3 coding DNA: TGCGCCAGCAGCCTAACGACGCACAACGAGGGCTACGAGCAGTACTTC. This gives the protein CASSLTTHNEGYEQYF. The rearrangement joins TRBV4-1 to TRBJ2-7; tentatively, D is TRBD2 (5 bases). Germline CDR1 and CDR2: MGHRA and YSYEKL. V lost 4 bases, J lost 3 bases, and 19 bases lay in between. The CDR3 has 16 amino acids.

The chain uses TRBV5-1 and TRBJ2-1; unclear D gene. The CDR3 covers 15 residues. Germline V gene lookup returns CDR1 SGHRS and CDR2 YFSETQ. Trimming removed 3 bases from V and 6 bases from J, with 16 bases in between. CDR3 DNA sequence: TGCGCCAGCAGCTACGAGATTCCGACTTTCAATGAGCAGTTCTTC. Translating gives CASSYEIPTFNEQFF.

The gene calls are TRBV3-1 (or the pseudogene TRBV3-2) and TRBJ1-1; possible D gene TRBD1, 5 bases. Germline loops: CDR1 LGHDT, CDR2 YNNKEL (reference sequence). The CDR3 is made up of 14 amino acids. Trimming cost V 2 bases and J 4 bases, with 11 bases left between them. CDR3: CASSQIQETTEAFF. CDR3 sequence (DNA): TGTGCCAGCAGCCAAATACAGGAGACCACTGAAGCTTTCTTT.

The CDR3 reads CASSLGQFNEKLFF. DNA for the CDR3: TGTGCCAGCAGTTTAGGGCAGTTTAATGAAAAACTGTTTTTT. This sequence joins TRBV28 and TRBJ1-4; D not resolved. V gave up 2 bases and J gave up 4 bases, with 8 bases separating them. The germline CDR1 and CDR2 sequences are MDHEN and SYDVKM. CDR3 size: 14 residues.

Only one count was recorded for this clone. The V call is TRBV19, the J call TRBJ2-2; unclear D gene. The CDR3 sequence is 14 residues long. V lost 4 bases, J lost 0 bases, and 6 bases lay in between. Germline assignment: CDR1 LNHDA and CDR2 SQIVND (reference sequence). The CDR3 here is CASSKGPNTGELFF. The CDR3 bases are TGTGCCAGTAGTAAAGGGCCGAACACCGGGGAGCTGTTTTTT.

CDR3 nucleotides: TGTGCCAGCATCCAGGAGGGGGGGTTCAATGAGCAGTTCTTC. This gives the protein CASIQEGGFNEQFF. The chain is built from TRBV28 and TRBJ2-1, with a possible D match to TRBD2 (7 bases). The germline V and J ends were trimmed by 7 bases and 6 bases, with 16 bases remaining between them. The CDR3 spans 14 residues. CDR1 MDHEN and CDR2 SYDVKM come from the germline V gene.

The V call is TRBV27, the J call TRBJ1-6; possible D gene TRBD1, 6 bases. Deletions cut 5 bases from V and 10 bases from J, with 15 bases between. The germline V gene encodes CDR1 MNHEY and CDR2 SMNVEV (reference sequence). The CDR3 runs to 14 residues. The CDR3 DNA reads as TGTGCCAGCAGTGTTCGGGACATCGTCTCACCCCTCCACTTT. This encodes CASSVRDIVSPLHF.

The chain links TRBV27 to TRBJ2-7; D tentatively reads TRBD1 or TRBD2 (5 bases each). Germline loops: CDR1 MNHEY, CDR2 SMNVEV (reference sequence). The CDR3 has 14 amino acids. V lost 2 bases to trimming and J lost 2 bases, with 10 bases between them. The CDR3, as DNA: TGTGCCAGCAGTTTAGGGGACGGAACCTACGAGCAGTACTTC. Its protein product is CASSLGDGTYEQYF.

A word on this clone: A junction end diverges from the germline sequence, so it may reflect a read error. V and J are TRBV9 and TRBJ1-2; D is unresolved. Looked up from germline, CDR1 is SGDLS and CDR2 is YYNGEE. The CDR3 spans 8 residues. In DNA, the CDR3 is TGTGCCAGCAGCGACCGCGAGTTC. It encodes CASSDREF.

CDR3 in DNA: TGTGCCAGCAGCACCCGGGACAGGGGTAACACCGGGGAGCTGTTTTTT. Amino acid sequence: CASSTRDRGNTGELFF. The V gene is TRBV3-1 (or the pseudogene TRBV3-2), the J gene TRBJ2-2, with 10 bases lining up with TRBD1. This CDR3 is 16 amino acids long. CDR1 and CDR2 from the germline V gene are LGHDT and YNNKEL (reference sequence). J was trimmed by 2 bases and V by 5 bases; bases with no gene match: 5.

This clone was counted a few times. This chain uses TRBV12-3 or TRBV12-4 with TRBJ1-1; TRBD1 aligns across 9 bases. The CDR3 contains 13 residues. With V trimmed by 3 bases and J by 7 bases, 3 bases remained unmatched. CDR3 nucleotides: TGTGCCAGCAGTTTCCCGGGACAGGGTGAAGCTTTCTTT. Amino acids: CASSFPGQGEAFF.

In DNA form, the CDR3 reads TGTGCCAGCAGCTCCTTCACGCAACCGGGACAGGGGAACTATGGCTACACCTTC. Its translation is CASSSFTQPGQGNYGYTF. The V call is TRBV5-6, the J call TRBJ1-2; 10 positions agree with TRBD1. The CDR3 spans 18 residues. Germline CDR1 reads SGHDT; CDR2 reads YYEEEE. V shed 3 bases, J shed 2 bases, and the junction held 13 bases outside the gene matches.

The V gene is TRBV28, the J gene TRBJ2-6; D is perhaps TRBD2 (7 bases). The V end lost 11 bases, the J end lost 4 bases, and 21 bases lay between the germline ends. CDR1 MDHEN and CDR2 SYDVKM come from the germline V gene. The CDR3 length is 16 residues. The CDR3 DNA sequence: TGTGCCTCGAGGACAGCGGGAAGCGGCGGGGCCAACGTCCTGACTTTC. Its protein product is CASRTAGSGGANVLTF.

This chain uses TRBV18 with TRBJ2-1; D gene uncertain. The CDR3 totals 13 residues. CDR1 KGHSH and CDR2 LQKENI come from the germline V gene. The V end was cut by 3 bases, the J end by 2 bases, with 5 bases between. DNA of the CDR3: TGTGCCAGCTCACCGTCCGCCTACAATGAGCAGTTCTTC. Translating it yields CASSPSAYNEQFF.

This chain connects TRBV28 to TRBJ1-6; the D is unclear. Germline CDR1 and CDR2: MDHEN and SYDVKM. V was cut by 2 bases and J by 7 bases, with 3 bases left in between. This CDR3 is built from 12 residues. CDR3 residues: CASSLGNSPLHF. Here the CDR3 DNA reads TGTGCCAGCAGTTTAGGGAATTCACCCCTCCACTTT.